A selection of T cell receptor beta chains follows, all from one sample in a study of T cell responses to AZD1222 COVID-19 vaccine. TCRdb's copy holds only in-frame clones and misses some; the assay was immunoSEQ multiplex PCR. The sample has some 200,000 clones; about 89% are singletons. Here the sequenced sample was peripheral blood, taken 28 days after the second AZD1222 dose. The source of these receptors is an adult who received the AZD1222 COVID-19 vaccine. The CDR3 runs from the conserved cysteine through the conserved F or W. D genes are given only for firm matches. Where a row states a size, it is once, few, many or the class of an expanded clone; other rows omit it.

cdr3_aa: CASSLSGPGGTDTQYF
cdr3_nt: TGTGCCAGCAGCCTTAGCGGGCCGGGGGGCACAGATACGCAGTATTTT
clone_size: -
d_call: TRBD2
j_call: TRBJ2-3
v_call: TRBV7-3

cdr3_aa: CASSDETGELFF
cdr3_nt: TGCGCCAGCAGTGACGAGACCGGGGAGCTGTTTTTT
clone_size: -
d_call: -
j_call: TRBJ2-2
v_call: TRBV10-1

cdr3_aa: CASRSLAAGDEQYF
cdr3_nt: TGTGCCAGCAGATCACTAGCGGCAGGGGACGAGCAGTACTTC
clone_size: -
d_call: TRBD2
j_call: TRBJ2-7
v_call: TRBV6-5

cdr3_aa: CASSPGNFIGNQPQHF
cdr3_nt: TGTGCCAGCTCACCTGGGAACTTTATCGGTAATCAGCCCCAGCATTTT
clone_size: -
d_call: -
j_call: TRBJ1-5
v_call: TRBV18

cdr3_aa: CASSLDAPYNEQFF
cdr3_nt: TGTGCCAGCAGCTTAGATGCGCCTTACAATGAGCAGTTCTTC
clone_size: -
d_call: -
j_call: TRBJ2-1
v_call: TRBV11-2

cdr3_aa: CASAEESDYGYTF
cdr3_nt: TGCGCCAGCGCGGAAGAGAGCGACTATGGCTACACCTTC
clone_size: -
d_call: -
j_call: TRBJ1-2
v_call: TRBV10-2

cdr3_aa: CASSLAPTGATNEKLFF
cdr3_nt: TGTGCCAGCAGCTTAGCGCCTACGGGAGCAACTAATGAAAAACTGTTTTTT
clone_size: -
d_call: -
j_call: TRBJ1-4
v_call: TRBV7-2

cdr3_aa: CASSSTGGGGEKLFF
cdr3_nt: TGCGCCAGCAGCTCGACAGGGGGAGGCGGCGAAAAACTGTTTTTT
clone_size: -
d_call: TRBD1
j_call: TRBJ1-4
v_call: TRBV5-1

cdr3_aa: CASSFLAVYNEQFF
cdr3_nt: TGTGCCAGCAGTTTTCTAGCGGTCTACAATGAGCAGTTCTTC
clone_size: -
d_call: TRBD2
j_call: TRBJ2-1
v_call: TRBV6-2/TRBV6-3

cdr3_aa: CASSNLGEAKNIQYF
cdr3_nt: TGTGCCAGCAGTAATCTGGGGGAAGCCAAAAACATTCAGTACTTC
clone_size: -
d_call: -
j_call: TRBJ2-4
v_call: TRBV6-5

cdr3_aa: CASSELREGQPQHF
cdr3_nt: TGTGCCAGCAGTGAATTAAGGGAAGGCCAGCCCCAGCATTTT
clone_size: -
d_call: -
j_call: TRBJ1-5
v_call: TRBV2

cdr3_aa: CAWSPGSNQPQHF
cdr3_nt: TGTGCCTGGAGTCCAGGGAGCAATCAGCCCCAGCATTTT
clone_size: -
d_call: -
j_call: TRBJ1-5
v_call: TRBV30

cdr3_aa: CASSLTLYTDTQYF
cdr3_nt: TGTGCCAGCAGCCTAACCCTTTACACAGATACGCAGTATTTT
clone_size: -
d_call: -
j_call: TRBJ2-3
v_call: TRBV13

cdr3_aa: CASSLDLTQYF
cdr3_nt: TGTGCCAGCAGCTTAGACCTAACGCAGTATTTT
clone_size: once
d_call: -
j_call: TRBJ2-3
v_call: TRBV13

cdr3_aa: CASSLRAGPDYGYTF
cdr3_nt: TGTGCCAGCAGCTTAAGGGCAGGGCCGGACTATGGCTACACCTTC
clone_size: -
d_call: -
j_call: TRBJ1-2
v_call: TRBV7-2

cdr3_aa: CASSSGNTEAFF
cdr3_nt: TGTGCCAGCAGCAGCGGGAACACTGAAGCTTTCTTT
clone_size: -
d_call: -
j_call: TRBJ1-1
v_call: TRBV9

cdr3_aa: CASSQDDRGNTEAFF
cdr3_nt: TGCGCCAGCAGCCAAGATGACAGGGGAAACACTGAAGCTTTCTTT
clone_size: -
d_call: TRBD1
j_call: TRBJ1-1
v_call: TRBV4-1

cdr3_aa: CASSHRADYGYTF
cdr3_nt: TGTGCCAGCAGCCACCGGGCCGATTATGGCTACACCTTC
clone_size: -
d_call: -
j_call: TRBJ1-2
v_call: TRBV5-4

cdr3_aa: CASSLELSPLHF
cdr3_nt: TGTGCCAGCAGTTTAGAGTTATCACCCCTCCACTTT
clone_size: -
d_call: -
j_call: TRBJ1-6
v_call: TRBV12-3/TRBV12-4

cdr3_aa: CASSLLAGLGDTQYF
cdr3_nt: TGTGCCAGCAGTTTACTAGCGGGATTGGGCGATACGCAGTATTTT
clone_size: -
d_call: TRBD2
j_call: TRBJ2-3
v_call: TRBV6-2/TRBV6-3

cdr3_aa: CASSPPGQGFMNTEAFF
cdr3_nt: TGTGCCAGCAGCCCACCGGGACAGGGGTTCATGAACACTGAAGCTTTCTTT
clone_size: -
d_call: TRBD1
j_call: TRBJ1-1
v_call: TRBV7-2

cdr3_aa: CASSWGTSGVYNEQFF
cdr3_nt: TGTGCCAGCAGTTGGGGGACTAGCGGAGTCTACAATGAGCAGTTCTTC
clone_size: -
d_call: TRBD2
j_call: TRBJ2-1
v_call: TRBV6-2/TRBV6-3

cdr3_aa: CASSPGLAQETQYF
cdr3_nt: TGTGCCAGCAGCCCCGGACTAGCGCAGGAGACCCAGTACTTC
clone_size: -
d_call: TRBD2
j_call: TRBJ2-5
v_call: TRBV11-3

cdr3_aa: CASSLRLAAKWEFF
cdr3_nt: TGTGCCAGCAGCTTGAGGCTAGCGGCTAAATGGGAGTTCTTC
clone_size: -
d_call: TRBD2
j_call: TRBJ2-1
v_call: TRBV5-5

cdr3_aa: CASSLALRGADTQYF
cdr3_nt: TGTGCCAGCAGCTTAGCGCTCAGGGGTGCAGATACGCAGTATTTT
clone_size: -
d_call: -
j_call: TRBJ2-3
v_call: TRBV7-9

cdr3_aa: CASRGAGLEGYTF
cdr3_nt: TGTGCCAGCAGGGGGGCGGGCCTTGAGGGCTACACCTTC
clone_size: -
d_call: -
j_call: TRBJ1-2
v_call: TRBV6-5

cdr3_aa: CASSAQGSNQPQHF
cdr3_nt: TGTGCCAGCAGCGCCCAGGGTAGCAATCAGCCCCAGCATTTT
clone_size: -
d_call: -
j_call: TRBJ1-5
v_call: TRBV3-1/TRBV3-2

cdr3_aa: CASRPPGTRRNEQFF
cdr3_nt: TGTGCCAGCAGACCGCCCGGCACCCGGAGAAATGAGCAGTTCTTC
clone_size: -
d_call: -
j_call: TRBJ2-1
v_call: TRBV6-6

cdr3_aa: CASSTSLGKPNEKLFF
cdr3_nt: TGTGCCAGCTCTACCAGTCTGGGTAAACCTAATGAAAAACTGTTTTTT
clone_size: -
d_call: -
j_call: TRBJ1-4
v_call: TRBV18

cdr3_aa: CASSQVAATSYGYTF
cdr3_nt: TGCGCCAGCAGCCAAGTGGCAGCAACTTCCTATGGCTACACCTTC
clone_size: -
d_call: -
j_call: TRBJ1-2
v_call: TRBV4-3

cdr3_aa: CASSFVWTSGIYEQYF
cdr3_nt: TGTGCCAGCAGCTTTGTTTGGACTAGCGGGATTTACGAGCAGTACTTC
clone_size: -
d_call: -
j_call: TRBJ2-7
v_call: TRBV12-1

cdr3_aa: CASSLPGRPTSGSNNEQFF
cdr3_nt: TGTGCCAGCAGCTTACCGGGACGGCCGACTAGCGGGAGCAACAATGAGCAGTTCTTC
clone_size: -
d_call: TRBD2
j_call: TRBJ2-1
v_call: TRBV7-3

cdr3_aa: CASSLVRGNTEAFF
cdr3_nt: TGTGCCAGCAGCTTAGTCCGGGGGAACACTGAAGCTTTCTTT
clone_size: -
d_call: -
j_call: TRBJ1-1
v_call: TRBV7-8

cdr3_aa: CASRDRGIFGSGANVLTF
cdr3_nt: TGTGCCAGCAGGGACAGGGGGATATTCGGCTCCGGGGCCAACGTCCTGACTTTC
clone_size: -
d_call: TRBD1
j_call: TRBJ2-6
v_call: TRBV19

cdr3_aa: CATRGTSGRGFTQYF
cdr3_nt: TGTGCCACCAGGGGGACTAGCGGGAGGGGATTTACGCAGTATTTT
clone_size: -
d_call: TRBD2
j_call: TRBJ2-3
v_call: TRBV15

cdr3_aa: CASSSTLGAPYEQYF
cdr3_nt: TGTGCCAGCAGTTCCACCTTAGGGGCCCCCTACGAGCAGTACTTC
clone_size: -
d_call: -
j_call: TRBJ2-7
v_call: TRBV6-5

cdr3_aa: CASSLRPYYGYTF
cdr3_nt: TGTGCCAGCAGTTTACGCCCATACTATGGCTACACCTTC
clone_size: -
d_call: -
j_call: TRBJ1-2
v_call: TRBV27

cdr3_aa: CASSQDRGLDEYF
cdr3_nt: TGCGCCAGCAGCCAGGACAGGGGACTAGATGAGTACTTC
clone_size: -
d_call: -
j_call: TRBJ2-7
v_call: TRBV4-1

cdr3_aa: CASSVRERVTDTQYF
cdr3_nt: TGTGCCAGCAGCGTCCGCGAGCGGGTAACAGATACGCAGTATTTT
clone_size: -
d_call: -
j_call: TRBJ2-3
v_call: TRBV3-1/TRBV3-2

cdr3_aa: CASSLSSGPTEKLFF
cdr3_nt: TGTGCCAGCAGTTTATCATCTGGACCTACTGAAAAACTGTTTTTT
clone_size: -
d_call: -
j_call: TRBJ1-4
v_call: TRBV28

cdr3_aa: CASNLGGFSNQPQHF
cdr3_nt: TGTGCCAGTAACCTAGGGGGTTTCAGCAATCAGCCCCAGCATTTT
clone_size: few
d_call: -
j_call: TRBJ1-5
v_call: TRBV19

cdr3_aa: CASSVQGRGSEKLFF
cdr3_nt: TGTGCCAGCAGCGTTCAGGGGAGAGGAAGTGAAAAACTGTTTTTT
clone_size: -
d_call: -
j_call: TRBJ1-4
v_call: TRBV28

cdr3_aa: CASSRGQAGDQPQHF
cdr3_nt: TGTGCCAGTAGTAGGGGACAGGCGGGGGATCAGCCCCAGCATTTT
clone_size: -
d_call: TRBD1
j_call: TRBJ1-5
v_call: TRBV19

cdr3_aa: CASSPPSVSRNSPLHF
cdr3_nt: TGTGCCAGCTCACCGCCCAGCGTATCTCGGAATTCACCCCTCCACTTT
clone_size: -
d_call: -
j_call: TRBJ1-6
v_call: TRBV18

cdr3_aa: CASSPSPLGSNQPQHF
cdr3_nt: TGTGCCAGCAGCCCTAGCCCTCTCGGAAGCAATCAGCCCCAGCATTTT
clone_size: -
d_call: -
j_call: TRBJ1-5
v_call: TRBV7-8

cdr3_aa: CASSPRSDITEAFF
cdr3_nt: TGTGCCAGCTCACCCCGGTCTGACATAACTGAAGCTTTCTTT
clone_size: -
d_call: -
j_call: TRBJ1-1
v_call: TRBV18

cdr3_aa: CASSLAGANNEQFF
cdr3_nt: TGTGCCAGCAGTTTGGCAGGGGCAAACAATGAGCAGTTCTTC
clone_size: -
d_call: -
j_call: TRBJ2-1
v_call: TRBV27

cdr3_aa: CAWSVGVGTGLPYEQYF
cdr3_nt: TGTGCCTGGAGTGTTGGGGTAGGGACAGGCCTTCCCTACGAGCAGTACTTC
clone_size: -
d_call: TRBD1
j_call: TRBJ2-7
v_call: TRBV30

cdr3_aa: CASGFGSHEQYF
cdr3_nt: TGTGCCAGCGGGTTTGGGAGCCACGAGCAGTACTTC
clone_size: -
d_call: -
j_call: TRBJ2-7
v_call: TRBV2

cdr3_aa: CASTKGGTGEPEQYF
cdr3_nt: TGTGCCAGCACCAAAGGGGGGACAGGGGAGCCCGAGCAGTACTTC
clone_size: -
d_call: TRBD1
j_call: TRBJ2-7
v_call: TRBV6-5